The present T cell receptor (beta chain) was sequenced within a study of blood T cell repertoires in COVID-19. This clone was observed a single time. The germline CDR1 and CDR2 sequences are KGHSH and LQKENI. The V gene lost 3 bases and the J gene lost 0 bases, with 8 bases spanning the gap. This CDR3 comprises 14 residues. Clones were sequenced by immunoSEQ multiplex PCR, and TCRdb holds only the in-frame ones, with some missing. The data contain about 70,000 clones, 75% to 90% of them singletons. This sequence originates from a man aged 45-60 years with active COVID-19. The V and J genes are TRBV18 and TRBJ1-1, with D hard to call. The sample was peripheral blood. CDR3 in amino acids: CASSPLELNTEAFF. CDR3 DNA: TGTGCCAGCTCACCCCTTGAGTTGAACACTGAAGCTTTCTTT.